This TCR beta chain was sequenced during a study of blood T cell repertoires in COVID-19. Across the whole study: T cells, B-cell-depleted T cells, or PBMCs provided the cDNA or gDNA that served as material.

Only in-frame clones appear in the TCRdb table, and some are missing; sequencing was by immunoSEQ multiplex PCR. The sample includes approximately 210,000 clones, 83% of them seen just once. The CDR3 contains 13 residues. Germline CDR1 reads LGHDT; CDR2 reads YNNKEL (reference sequence). V lost 0 bases and J lost 5, with 7 bases in between. The TCR sequence derives from a man over 45 with active or convalescent COVID-19. This chain joins TRBV3-1 (or the pseudogene TRBV3-2) and TRBJ2-5, with unresolved D. Sequencing was carried out using peripheral blood. In DNA form, the CDR3 reads TGTGCCAGCAGCCAAGATGTCGGGGAGACCCAGTACTTC. Translating it yields CASSQDVGETQYF.